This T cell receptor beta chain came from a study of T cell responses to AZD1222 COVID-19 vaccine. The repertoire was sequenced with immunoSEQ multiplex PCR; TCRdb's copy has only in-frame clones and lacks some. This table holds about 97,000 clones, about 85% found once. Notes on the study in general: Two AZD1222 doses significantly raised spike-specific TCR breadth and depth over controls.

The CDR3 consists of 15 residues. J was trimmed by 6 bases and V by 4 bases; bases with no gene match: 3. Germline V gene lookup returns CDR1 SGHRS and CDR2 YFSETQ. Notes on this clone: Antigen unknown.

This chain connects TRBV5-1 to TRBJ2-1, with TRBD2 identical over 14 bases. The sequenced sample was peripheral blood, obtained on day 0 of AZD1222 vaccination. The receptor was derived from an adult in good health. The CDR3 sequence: CASSPGLAGGNEQFF. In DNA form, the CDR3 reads TGCGCCAGCAGCCCCGGACTAGCGGGAGGCAATGAGCAGTTCTTC.